The entry that follows covers one TCR beta chain sequence. Per germline, CDR1 ENHRY and CDR2 SYGVKD. V was clipped by 11 bases and J by 1 base, with 15 bases between them. The CDR3 contains 13 residues. This specimen belongs to a study of shared clonotypes between healthy human individuals. The overall study: A couple of women and a few men aged 18 to 49 made up the donors. Used for every donor were three CD4 naive, three CD4 memory, two CD8 naive and one CD8 memory plate.

The repertoire was sequenced with immunoSEQ multiplex PCR; TCRdb's copy has only in-frame clones and lacks some. The table shows some 2.1 million clones, with just under 95% occurring only once. Naive CD8 cells lacked CD45RO and underwent positive selection for CCR7, leaving out terminally differentiated effector memory CD45RA+ cells. This TCR derives from a man in his late teens or twenties in good health. This sequence joins TRBV10-3 and TRBJ2-7, with D tentatively TRBD2 (6 bases). Sequencing input: naive CD8+ T cells sorted from blood. This chain's CDR3 is CAGRGDSSYEQYF. The CDR3 region has the DNA TGTGCCGGACGTGGGGACTCTTCCTACGAGCAGTACTTC.